This TCR beta chain was profiled in a study of metastatic and nonmetastatic thyroid tumors. Germline CDR1 and CDR2: LNHDA and SQIVND (reference sequence). With 6 bases removed from V and 12 bases from J, the gap between germline ends came to 24 bases. The CDR3 extends over 15 amino acids. TCRdb reprocessed the PCR reads via MiXCR. The repertoire consists of about 40,000 clones, with about a sixth occurring once and the leading ten covering 3.5% to 4%. Ahead of thyroid surgery, no patient had received treatment of any kind. This TCR derives from a female donor with papillary thyroid cancer or a benign thyroid nodule (not recorded which). Some clones in this sample may be carry-over from other donors' samples. The rearrangement links TRBV19 to TRBJ1-3; no clear D gene. The specimen sequenced was blood. CDR3 region: CASSRRGSSGNDIYF. For the CDR3, the DNA is TGTGCCAGTAGCAGACGAGGGAGCTCTGGAAACGACATATATTTT. The full variable domain, with the rest looked up from reference TRBV19 and TRBJ1-3, is DGGITQSPKYLFRKEGQNVTLSCEQNLNHDAMYWYRQDPGQGLRLIYYSQIVNDFQKGDIAEGYSVSREKKESFPLTVTSAQKNPTAFYLCASSRRGSSGNDIYFGEGSWLTVV.